This T cell receptor beta chain comes out of a study of T cells after yellow fever vaccination. As for the study in general: Among memory cells, EM, EMRA, CM and Tscm subsets were sorted using CD3, CD45RA, CCR7 and CD95. SMART-Seq v4 Ultra Low Input served to prepare low-cell-number fractions.

The CDR3 consists of 14 residues. Germline assignment: CDR1 KGHSH and CDR2 LQKENI. Trimming took 1 base from V and 8 from J, leaving 14 bases between them. Study-level points and caveats: Boosting was followed by the reappearance of most primary-vaccination clones (roughly 95% CD4, under 90% CD8). Researchers cautioned that FACS-sorted repertoires could harbor abundant clonotypes contaminating from the bulk population.

Each CDR3 protein gets one entry after TCRdb re-called the 5' RACE reads with MiXCR. Seen here are about 5,800 distinct CDR3 sequences, 5.5% to 8% observed once, and the top ten hold roughly 57%. This clonotype was seen many times. The sequence was collected from a man younger than 35 who received the YFV17D yellow fever vaccine. Sequencing was performed on PBMCs, either bulk or a sorted T-cell subset (CD4+, CD8+, memory, or dextramer-sorted; not recorded which), taken approximately 16 days after the first yellow fever vaccination. The chain employs TRBV18 and TRBJ1-1; D might be TRBD1 (6 bases). CDR3 amino acids: CASSPLHGQPEAFF. CDR3 bases: TGTGCCAGCTCACCACTCCACGGACAGCCGGAAGCTTTCTTT. Full variable domain (outside the CDR3, taken from reference TRBV18 and TRBJ1-1): NAGVMQNPRHLVRRRGQEARLRCSPMKGHSHVYWYRQLPEEGLKFMVYLQKENIIDESGMPKERFSAEFPKEGPSILRIQQVVRGDSAAYFCASSPLHGQPEAFFGQGTRLTVV.